Sequencing of this T cell receptor (beta chain) was carried out in a study of shared clonotypes between healthy human individuals. In the authors' methods: ImmunoSEQ supplied junction-only sequences lacking quality scores, so filtering was different. The repertoire was sequenced with immunoSEQ multiplex PCR; TCRdb's copy has only in-frame clones and lacks some. Clone size and V and J calls were adopted from that table, with D and trimming inferred from the DNA. The sample has about 680,000 clones, under 95% seen once. Terminally differentiated effector memory CD45RA+ cells were excluded from the naive CD8 cells, which were CD45RO-negative and positively selected for CCR7. The donors, all of them Caucasian adults, lived in Nashville, Tennessee. Broader study findings: Roughly 5% of naive CD4 clonotypes were shared across a few donors.

This CDR3 has 16 residues. CDR1 is SGHNT and CDR2 is YYREEE in the germline V gene (reference sequence). The trim removed 4 bases at V and 7 bases at J, leaving 11 bases unmatched. The sample holds one count of this clone. Its antigen is as yet unknown. The source is a man aged 25-45 years in good health. The chain joins TRBV5-4 to TRBJ2-1, with TRBD2 matching over 10 bases. Sequencing input: naive CD8+ T cells sorted from blood. CDR3 sequence: CASSRLGAGGNNEQFF. CDR3 DNA: TGTGCCAGCAGCCGGTTGGGAGCGGGAGGGAATAATGAGCAGTTCTTC. The variable domain in full, completed from reference TRBV5-4 and TRBJ2-1, reads ETGVTQSPTHLIKTRGQQVTLRCSSQSGHNTVSWYQQALGQGPQFIFQYYREEENGRGNFPPRFSGLQFPNYSSELNVNALELDDSALYLCASSRLGAGGNNEQFFGPGTRLTVL.